Shown below are 10 T cell receptor beta chains from a single sample sequenced in a study of early T cells in non-severe SARS-CoV-2 infection. TCRdb analysed the 5' RACE reads with MiXCR anew, one entry per CDR3 protein. The sample lists over 15,000 distinct CDR3 sequences, around 5.6% occurring once. The source was whole blood, collected at baseline. The receptors originated from an adult who was a healthcare worker with PCR-confirmed SARS-CoV-2 infection or an uninfected control (not recorded which).

This clonotype has at least ten counts. The V and J genes are TRBV12-3 or TRBV12-4 and TRBJ2-5, with D unresolved. V was clipped by 3 bases and J by 5 bases, with 13 bases between them. This CDR3 has 14 residues. The DNA for the CDR3 is TGTGCCAGCAGTTTGAGGCCCAGCAGGGAGACCCAGTACTTC. This encodes CASSLRPSRETQYF.

This clonotype is classed as medium-sized. V usage is TRBV19 and J usage is TRBJ1-4, with D maybe TRBD1 (5 bases). Trimming left V 8 bases short and J 4 bases short, with 17 bases between. CDR3 length: 15 amino acids. CDR1 and CDR2 (germline): LNHDA, SQIVND (reference sequence). As DNA, the CDR3 is TGTGCCAGTCGAATCCACCGGGACGGTAATGAAAAACTGTTTTTT. Translating it yields CASRIHRDGNEKLFF.

This clonotype has at least ten counts. The CDR3 DNA is TGTGCCAGCAGCGTAGGTCTTCGGGACCAAAGTTTCTTT. Translated: CASSVGLRDQSFF. This chain joins TRBV9 and TRBJ1-1; the D gene is possibly TRBD1 (5 bases). Germline CDR1 and CDR2: SGDLS and YYNGEE. The ends were cut back, 0 bases at V and 13 bases at J, with 16 bases in the middle. The CDR3 has 13 amino acids.

CDR3 sequence reads: CSARDRDRGQVEQYF. CDR3 nucleotide sequence: TGCAGTGCTAGGGACCGGGACAGGGGGCAGGTCGAGCAGTACTTC. The chain combines TRBV20-1 with TRBJ2-7, with 12 nucleotides matching TRBD1. The CDR3 is 15 residues long. Germline CDR1 reads DFQATT; CDR2 reads SNEGSKA (reference sequence). The ends lost 3 bases at V and 6 bases at J; junction bases unmatched: 9.

This clonotype was counted ten times or more. The V call is TRBV14, the J call TRBJ2-7; D perhaps matches TRBD2 (5 bases). V lost 0 bases and J 5 bases, leaving 20 bases between the germline ends. Germline CDR1 and CDR2: SGHDN and FVKESK. There are 17 residues in the CDR3. CDR3 DNA sequence: TGTGCCAGCAGCCAAGATTACCTGCCGGGAATGCCGGACGAGCAGTACTTC. Amino acid sequence: CASSQDYLPGMPDEQYF.

This clonotype qualifies as medium-sized. As DNA, the CDR3 is TGTGCCAGCTCCCCGTTAGTTTCTGGGGCCAACGTCCTGACTTTC. This codes for CASSPLVSGANVLTF. The gene calls are TRBV18 and TRBJ2-6; D call uncertain. This CDR3 spans 15 amino acids. Trimming stripped 6 bases from V and 1 base from J, with 10 bases between. CDR1 is KGHSH, CDR2 LQKENI, per germline. Looking up the rest from reference TRBV18 and TRBJ2-6 gives the full variable domain: NAGVMQNPRHLVRRRGQEARLRCSPMKGHSHVYWYRQLPEEGLKFMVYLQKENIIDESGMPKERFSAEFPKEGPSILRIQQVVRGDSAAYFCASSPLVSGANVLTFGAGSRLTVL.

This clonotype is large within its sample. The chain couples TRBV19 to TRBJ1-3; the D is unclear. In germline, CDR1 is LNHDA, CDR2 SQIVND (reference sequence). Trimming removed 5 bases at V and 6 bases at J, with 11 bases between. The CDR3 is made up of 13 amino acids. For the CDR3, the DNA is TGTGCCAGTAGTGGGCCGAGCGAAAACACCATATATTTT. Amino acid sequence: CASSGPSENTIYF.

This rearrangement joins TRBV6-6 to TRBJ2-7; D may be TRBD1 (6 bases). This CDR3 spans 14 amino acids. The germline V gene encodes CDR1 MNHNY and CDR2 SVGAGI (reference sequence). Trimming removed 0 bases from V and 7 bases from J, with 13 bases in between. The CDR3 DNA sequence: TGTGCCAGCAGTTACTCGAACAGGGTTTGGGAGCAGTACTTC. This translates into CASSYSNRVWEQYF.

The V gene is TRBV27, the J gene TRBJ2-5; D perhaps matches TRBD2 (5 bases). This CDR3 has 14 residues. V was shortened by 8 bases and J by 2 bases, with 15 bases between the two germline ends. CDR1 and CDR2 from the germline V gene are MNHEY and SMNVEV (reference sequence). CDR3 loop: CASRTSLLQETQYF. The CDR3 region has the DNA TGTGCCAGCCGTACTAGTTTACTACAAGAGACCCAGTACTTC.

In its sample, this clonotype was seen many times. V and J are TRBV18 and TRBJ1-6; D unresolved. Germline lookup yields CDR1 KGHSH and CDR2 LQKENI. V gave up 6 bases and J gave up 9 bases, with 15 bases separating them. The CDR3 extends over 14 amino acids. The CDR3 loop is CASSREPGGSPLHF. DNA of the CDR3: TGTGCCAGCTCCCGGGAGCCAGGCGGTTCACCCCTCCACTTT.